The 14 T cell receptor beta chains below were found in one sample sequenced in a study of shared clonotypes between healthy human individuals. Sequencing was performed with immunoSEQ multiplex PCR; in TCRdb, only in-frame clones are kept and a portion is missing. The sample includes 1,400,000 or so clones, about 98.5% of them seen just once. The specimen was naive CD4+ T cells sorted from blood. Specified subset: CD45RA+ positively selected. The receptor source for this set is a man aged 25-45 years in good health.

This chain links TRBV29-1 with TRBJ1-5; D is undetermined. There are 13 residues in the CDR3. The V gene lost 4 bases and the J gene lost 2 bases, with 9 bases spanning the gap. The V gene's germline CDR1 is SQVTM and CDR2 ANQGSEA. The CDR3 loop reads CSVVGDGNQPQHF. CDR3 DNA sequence: TGCAGCGTTGTTGGTGACGGCAATCAGCCCCAGCATTTT.

V is TRBV7-2 and J is TRBJ1-5, with 9 nucleotides matching TRBD1. This CDR3 has 15 residues. With V trimmed by 5 bases and J by 6 bases, 8 bases remained unmatched. Germline assignment: CDR1 SGHTA and CDR2 FQGNSA. As DNA, the CDR3 is TGTGCCAGCAGCGTCCAACAGGGGGCGGGTCAGCCCCAGCATTTT. Its translation is CASSVQQGAGQPQHF.

This clone was picked up one time. The J gene is TRBJ2-2, the V gene TRBV21-1; the D call of TRBD2 is as the table states it, not checked on the DNA. TRBV21-1 is a listed pseudogene. CDR3 length: 14 residues. CDR3 residues: CASSARGSTGELFF. The CDR3 DNA reads as TGTGCCAGCAGCGCGCGGGGGTCCACCGGGGAGCTGTTTTTT.

Only one count was recorded for this clone. The rearrangement joins TRBV5-4 to TRBJ2-7, with 9 bases aligning to TRBD2. With 4 bases clipped from V and 2 bases from J, the junction kept 7 bases outside the gene matches. This CDR3 has 15 residues. Germline values: CDR1 SGHNT, CDR2 YYREEE (reference sequence). The CDR3, as DNA: TGTGCCAGCAGCCCTATAGCGGGAGAAACCTACGAGCAGTACTTC. Its translation: CASSPIAGETYEQYF.

This chain joins TRBV10-3 and TRBJ2-1; 16 nucleotides agree with TRBD2. CDR1 is ENHRY, CDR2 SYGVKD, per germline. Losses at the gene ends were 3 bases for V and 8 bases for J; bases not matched to a gene: 10. This CDR3 is 18 amino acids long. In DNA form, the CDR3 reads TGTGCCATCAGTGATTCATGGGGACTAGCGGGAGGGATAGATGAGCAGTTCTTC. Encoded protein: CAISDSWGLAGGIDEQFF.

The CDR3 DNA reads as TGTGCCAGCAGTTTAAGCCAACTTACCGGGGAGCTGTTTTTT. Translating it yields CASSLSQLTGELFF. The rearrangement links TRBV28 to TRBJ2-2, with unresolved D. The germline V and J ends were trimmed by 2 bases and 5 bases, with 9 bases remaining between them. The CDR3 has 14 residues. Germline values: CDR1 MDHEN, CDR2 SYDVKM.

V and J are TRBV4-3 and TRBJ2-5; D is possibly TRBD2 (6 bases). V lost 7 bases, J lost 5 bases, and 20 bases lay in between. Germline-derived CDR1 and CDR2 are LGHNA and YSLEER. The CDR3 has 15 amino acids. In nucleotides, the CDR3 is TGCGCCAGCACGAAGAATTGGGGGGAGCGGGAGACCCAGTACTTC. Its translation is CASTKNWGERETQYF.

Remarks on this clone: Additional DNA sequences in this sample encode the identical CDR3. This chain links TRBV18 with TRBJ1-3; a possible D gene is TRBD1 (5 bases). Germline V gives CDR1 KGHSH, CDR2 LQKENI. The ends were cut back, 6 bases at V and 0 bases at J, with 12 bases in the middle. This CDR3 contains 15 residues. DNA of the CDR3: TGTGCCAGCTCCCCGGGGCAGTCCTCTGGAAACACCATATATTTT. Amino acids: CASSPGQSSGNTIYF.

The chain is built from TRBV27 and TRBJ2-1, with 9 bases matching TRBD1. The length of the CDR3 is 15 residues. Germline V lookup: CDR1 MNHEY, CDR2 SMNVEV (reference sequence). J lost 3 bases, V lost 5 bases, and 5 bases had no gene match. CDR3: CASSAHRGHYNEQFF. The CDR3 DNA reads TGTGCCAGCAGTGCACACAGGGGGCACTACAATGAGCAGTTCTTC.

This rearrangement joins TRBV23-1 to TRBJ2-5; D gene ambiguous. TRBV23-1 is designated an ORF whose function remains uncertain. The V end was cut by 3 bases, the J end by 4 bases, with 3 bases between. The CDR3 is made up of 11 amino acids. The CDR3, as DNA: TGCGCCAGCAGTCACCCAGAGACCCAGTACTTC. Translated, it gives CASSHPETQYF.

This clone came up once. The chain employs TRBV6-6 and TRBJ2-5, with 7 bases lining up with TRBD2. The CDR3 loop spans 11 amino acids. The V segment lost 2 bases and the J segment 10 bases; nucleotides outside the gene matches: 1. Germline assignment: CDR1 MNHNY and CDR2 SVGAGI (reference sequence). CDR3 region: CASSYERDQYF. CDR3 bases: TGTGCCAGCAGTTACGAGCGGGACCAGTACTTC.

The chain is built from TRBV10-2 and TRBJ1-3, with no clear D. The CDR3 has 15 residues. Germline CDR1 is WSHSY and CDR2 is SAAADI. Trimming took 1 base from V and 0 from J, leaving 7 bases between them. CDR3 sequence: CASSELVTSGNTIYF. The CDR3 DNA is TGCGCCAGCAGTGAGTTGGTGACCTCTGGAAACACCATATATTTT.

This clone is a singleton in its sample. The V call is TRBV6-1, the J call TRBJ2-6, with D possibly being TRBD1 (5 bases). The CDR3 length is 14 residues. Looked up from germline, CDR1 is MNHNS and CDR2 is SASEGT. V lost 11 bases and J 11 bases, leaving 22 bases between the germline ends. The DNA of the CDR3 is TGTGCCCACCAGCAGGCCCACTTAGGGGACGTCCTGACTTTC. Its translation is CAHQQAHLGDVLTF.

The chain uses TRBV13 and TRBJ1-1, with D maybe TRBD1 (6 bases). V lost 4 bases and J 4 bases, leaving 13 bases between the germline ends. Germline CDR1 reads PRHDT; CDR2 reads FYEKMQ (reference sequence). The CDR3 is 14 residues long. The CDR3 is CASSSYRVFTEAFF. The CDR3 DNA follows: TGTGCCAGCAGCTCCTACAGGGTTTTCACTGAAGCTTTCTTT.